The following is a TCR beta chain sequence with its context. Germline V lookup: CDR1 DFQATT, CDR2 SNEGSKA (reference sequence). The V end lost 5 bases, the J end lost 4 bases, and 8 bases lay between the germline ends. The CDR3 has 11 residues. This sample is part of a study of blood T cell repertoires in COVID-19. Profiled with immunoSEQ multiplex PCR; TCRdb holds only in-frame clones, not every one. The sample holds under 250,000 clones, 70% to 85% seen once. The V call is TRBV20-1, the J call TRBJ1-1; no firm D call. The TCR originated in an elderly man with acute or convalescent COVID-19. The specimen sequenced was peripheral blood. The CDR3 DNA follows: TGCAGTGCTCCCCCGGGCACTGAAGCTTTCTTT. Residues: CSAPPGTEAFF.